The 28 T cell receptor beta chains given below trace back to one sample, sequenced in a study of blood T cell repertoires in COVID-19. Here immunoSEQ multiplex PCR was the method, and the copy in TCRdb shows in-frame clones only, minus some. There are about 41,000 clones in the sample; about 90% occur only once, and under 4.5% lies in the top ten. Source material: peripheral blood. The receptors were gathered from a man aged 60 to 75 with acute or convalescent COVID-19.

The chain uses TRBV6-1 and TRBJ2-5; 13 bases fit TRBD2. This CDR3 is 14 amino acids long. J was trimmed by 11 bases and V by 1 base; bases with no gene match: 4. Looked up from germline, CDR1 is MNHNS and CDR2 is SASEGT. CDR3 sequence: CASSEGLAGGEQYF. CDR3 bases: TGTGCCAGCAGTGAAGGACTAGCGGGGGGCGAACAGTACTTC.

V is TRBV2 and J is TRBJ2-1, with 11 bases identical to TRBD2. The CDR3 sequence is 15 residues long. V lost 6 bases to trimming and J lost 9 bases; unmatched junction nucleotides: 10. Germline V gene lookup returns CDR1 SNHLY and CDR2 FYNNEI. CDR3 in DNA: TGTGCCAGCAGGGTGGGACTAGCGGAAACTTCTGAGCAGTTCTTC. Residues: CASRVGLAETSEQFF. The whole variable domain, remainder taken from reference TRBV2 and TRBJ2-1, is EPEVTQTPSHQVTQMGQEVILRCVPISNHLYFYWYRQILGQKVEFLVSFYNNEISEKSEIFDDQFSVERPDGSNFTLKIRSTKLEDSAMYFCASRVGLAETSEQFFGPGTRLTVL.

V and J are TRBV6-2 or TRBV6-3 and TRBJ2-4, with a tentative D call TRBD1 (5 bases). V shed 3 bases and J shed 2 bases, with 11 bases lying between them. This CDR3 is built from 15 residues. Germline CDR1 and CDR2: MNHEY and SVGEGT. The CDR3 region has the DNA TGTGCCAGCAGTTATCGGCAGGGCTCCAAAAACATTCAGTACTTC. Protein product: CASSYRQGSKNIQYF.

The chain uses TRBV4-2 and TRBJ1-1, with 9 nucleotides matching TRBD1. V lost 4 bases to trimming and J lost 0 bases; unmatched junction nucleotides: 12. The CDR3 is 18 residues long. Germline CDR1 LGHNA, CDR2 YNFKEQ. The CDR3 DNA is TGTGCCAGCAGCCGGCCCTGGGACAGGGCAGAGGTGAACACTGAAGCTTTCTTT. Translation gives CASSRPWDRAEVNTEAFF.

The V call is TRBV5-1, the J call TRBJ2-5; 9 bases fit TRBD2. The J segment lost 5 bases and the V segment lost 6 bases, leaving 14 bases of the junction unmatched. CDR1 and CDR2 (germline): SGHRS, YFSETQ. The CDR3 runs to 16 residues. DNA for the CDR3: TGCGCCAGCACCCCGGGGGCCAGCGGGGGGTCGGAGACCCAGTACTTC. It yields the protein CASTPGASGGSETQYF.

The chain recombines TRBV2 with TRBJ2-1; 7 bases map to TRBD2. CDR3 length equals 15 residues. Germline CDR1 reads SNHLY; CDR2 reads FYNNEI. Trimming took 7 bases from V and 4 from J; bases not matched to a gene: 10. The chain's CDR3 is CASTQGGVAYNEQFF. CDR3 sequence (DNA): TGTGCCAGCACCCAGGGAGGGGTGGCGTACAATGAGCAGTTCTTC.

V is TRBV28 and J is TRBJ1-5; possible D gene TRBD1, 6 bases. Trimming took 7 bases from V and 6 from J, leaving 25 bases between them. The CDR3 has 17 amino acids. Per germline, CDR1 MDHEN and CDR2 SYDVKM. The CDR3 sequence is CASTIPRGADVGQPQHF. CDR3 nucleotides: TGTGCCAGCACCATACCCAGGGGAGCGGACGTAGGTCAGCCCCAGCATTTT.

The chain employs TRBV7-8 and TRBJ2-3; TRBD2 matches 8 bases. This CDR3 has 16 amino acids. V lost 5 bases to trimming and J lost 5 bases; unmatched junction nucleotides: 12. Germline CDR1 reads SGHVS; CDR2 reads FQNEAQ. CDR3 coding DNA: TGTGCCAGCAGCGTTAGCGGGGCGAAACGACTAGATACGCAGTATTTT. Translated: CASSVSGAKRLDTQYF.

This clone was observed once. The chain carries TRBV4-3 and TRBJ1-3; TRBD1 aligns across 9 bases. With 5 bases clipped from V and 2 bases from J, the junction kept 1 base outside the gene matches. The CDR3 loop spans 14 amino acids. Germline V lookup: CDR1 LGHNA, CDR2 YSLEER. DNA for the CDR3: TGCGCCAGCAGCAGACAGGGGGCTGGAAACACCATATATTTT. The encoded protein is CASSRQGAGNTIYF.

This sequence joins TRBV13 and TRBJ1-2; D may be TRBD1 (6 bases). CDR3 size: 14 residues. Per germline, CDR1 PRHDT and CDR2 FYEKMQ (reference sequence). Between the trimmed V and J ends, which lost 4 bases and 6 bases, there was a span of 15 bases. CDR3: CASSSFGGPHGYTF. The CDR3 nucleotides are TGTGCCAGCAGCTCCTTCGGGGGGCCGCATGGCTACACCTTC.

This clone was recorded once. The CDR3 is CASSEWGGTNEKLFF. The CDR3 region has the DNA TGCGCCAGCAGTGAGTGGGGGGGAACTAATGAAAAACTGTTTTTT. The V gene is TRBV10-2, the J gene TRBJ1-4, with D maybe TRBD1 (5 bases). CDR3 length: 15 residues. Per germline, CDR1 WSHSY and CDR2 SAAADI. V shed 1 base and J shed 1 base, with 7 bases lying between them.

V usage is TRBV7-6 and J usage is TRBJ1-2, with D tentatively TRBD1 (5 bases). This CDR3 has 17 amino acids. V lost 1 base to trimming and J lost 5 bases, with 20 bases between them. CDR1 is SGHVS, CDR2 FNYEAQ, per germline. DNA for the CDR3: TGTGCCAGCAGCTTAGAGGAGGGGCTTCTGGGGTTTTATGGCTACACCTTC. This sequence encodes CASSLEEGLLGFYGYTF. Based on the CDR3 plus reference TRBV7-6 and TRBJ1-2, the full variable domain is GAGVSQSPRYKVTKRGQDVALRCDPISGHVSLYWYRQALGQGPEFLTYFNYEAQQDKSGLPNDRFSAERPEGSISTLTIQRTEQRDSAMYRCASSLEEGLLGFYGYTFGSGTRLTVV.

This chain joins TRBV7-9 and TRBJ1-4; the D gene is possibly TRBD1 (5 bases). Trimming pared 3 bases from V and 4 bases from J, leaving 9 bases between. The CDR3 covers 14 residues. The germline V gene has CDR1 SEHNR and CDR2 FQNEAQ (reference sequence). The CDR3 DNA sequence: TGTGCCAGCAGCTTCCAGGGAAGTAATGAAAAACTGTTTTTT. As protein: CASSFQGSNEKLFF.

The chain couples TRBV12-3 or TRBV12-4 to TRBJ1-2; possible D gene TRBD1, 5 bases. Trimming cost V 0 bases and J 7 bases, with 9 bases left between them. CDR3 length: 13 residues. The DNA of the CDR3 is TGTGCCAGCAGTTTAGCGGGACTGGGTGGCTACACCTTC. Translating gives CASSLAGLGGYTF.

The chain joins TRBV7-8 to TRBJ1-1; unclear D gene. Looked up from germline, CDR1 is SGHVS and CDR2 is FQNEAQ. CDR3 size: 13 residues. Trimming shortened V by 1 base and J by 6 bases, and 9 bases separated the two germline ends. In DNA form, the CDR3 reads TGTGCCAGCAGCTTAGGTCCGTCGGCTGAAGCTTTCTTT. Residues: CASSLGPSAEAFF.

This chain connects TRBV21-1 to TRBJ1-6; the D segment call TRBD1 is taken from the table without a DNA check. TRBV21-1 corresponds to a pseudogene. This CDR3 region has 18 residues. As DNA, the CDR3 is TGTGCCAGCAGCAAAGCGCTTTCGAGAACAGGGGTTAGGCCACCCCTCCACTTT. Its translation is CASSKALSRTGVRPPLHF.

As to this clone: One end of the junction varies from germline; a read error may be responsible. The genes are TRBV28 and TRBJ1-2, with a weak D call TRBD1 (5 bases). From germline, CDR1 is MDHEN and CDR2 SYDVKM. The CDR3 has 13 amino acids. The CDR3 sequence is CASRFTGTGLLLF. In nucleotides, the CDR3 is TGTGCCAGCAGGTTTACCGGGACTGGACTTCTCCTCTTC.

This rearrangement joins TRBV30 to TRBJ1-3, with 7 bases that match TRBD1. From germline, CDR1 is GTSNPN and CDR2 SVGIG (reference sequence). The CDR3 consists of 14 residues. V was pared by 3 bases and J by 4 bases, with 6 bases of the junction left unmatched. The CDR3 region is CAWREQGLGNTIYF. CDR3 in DNA: TGTGCCTGGAGGGAACAGGGGCTCGGAAACACCATATATTTT.

With respect to this clone: This CDR3 is also generated by other DNA sequences in the sample. The chain uses TRBV12-5 and TRBJ2-1; perhaps TRBD1 as D (6 bases). The CDR3 loop spans 13 amino acids. The V gene's germline CDR1 is LGHNT and CDR2 FRNRAP. Trimming took 6 bases from V and 7 from J, leaving 13 bases between them. The CDR3 bases are TGTGCTAGTGGGCAAGCAGGGGCAAATGAGCAGTTCTTC. Translation gives CASGQAGANEQFF.

This clone has a handful of counts. The chain links TRBV6-1 to TRBJ2-1, with D unclear. With 3 bases removed from V and 3 bases from J, the gap between germline ends came to 6 bases. Germline CDR1 reads MNHNS; CDR2 reads SASEGT. This CDR3 spans 13 amino acids. Written as DNA, the CDR3 is TGTGCCAGCAGTGAGCACATCTACAATGAGCAGTTCTTC. Its protein is CASSEHIYNEQFF.

The V call is TRBV30, the J call TRBJ1-1; possibly TRBD1 for D (6 bases). CDR1 GTSNPN and CDR2 SVGIG come from the germline V gene (reference sequence). V was trimmed by 2 bases and J by 4 bases, leaving 17 bases between them. The CDR3 runs 15 residues. The CDR3 reads CAWSSIGGPSTEAFF. The CDR3 bases are TGTGCCTGGAGTAGCATTGGGGGCCCCTCCACTGAAGCTTTCTTT. The full variable domain, completed using reference TRBV30 and TRBJ1-1, is SQTIHQWPATLVQPVGSPLSLECTVEGTSNPNLYWYRQAAGRGLQLLFYSVGIGQISSEVPQNLSASRPQDRQFILSSKKLLLSDSGFYLCAWSSIGGPSTEAFFGQGTRLTVV.

In this sample, this clone turned up once. This rearrangement joins TRBV13 to TRBJ2-4; 7 positions agree with TRBD2. The CDR3 length is 16 residues. Trimming took 0 bases from V and 5 from J; bases not matched to a gene: 7. Germline CDR1 PRHDT, CDR2 FYEKMQ (reference sequence). In DNA form, the CDR3 reads TGTGCCAGCAGCTTAGGCCTTGGCGGGGGTCAAAACATTCAGTACTTC. Encoded protein: CASSLGLGGGQNIQYF. Together with reference TRBV13 and TRBJ2-4, the CDR3 gives the full variable domain: AAGVIQSPRHLIKEKRETATLKCYPIPRHDTVYWYQQGPGQDPQFLISFYEKMQSDKGSIPDRFSAQQFSDYHSELNMSSLELGDSALYFCASSLGLGGGQNIQYFGAGTRLSVL.

This chain joins TRBV2 and TRBJ2-2, with TRBD1 as a possible D gene (6 bases). The CDR3 spans 15 residues. V lost 4 bases to trimming and J lost 1 base, with 10 bases between them. CDR1 is SNHLY, CDR2 FYNNEI, per germline. The DNA of the CDR3 is TGTGCCAGCAGTGGAAGAGGGGGGAACACCGGGGAGCTGTTTTTT. Amino acid sequence: CASSGRGGNTGELFF.

The gene calls are TRBV15 and TRBJ2-4, with TRBD1 matching 9 bases. Germline CDR1 is LNHNV and CDR2 is YYDKDF (reference sequence). The CDR3 has 16 amino acids. V lost 3 bases and J lost 0; bases outside the gene matches: 3. In nucleotides, the CDR3 is TGTGCCACCAGCAGGACAGGGGGACTAGCCAAAAACATTCAGTACTTC. Encoded protein: CATSRTGGLAKNIQYF.

The gene calls are TRBV5-1 and TRBJ2-3, with 10 bases fitting TRBD1. The CDR3 consists of 16 residues. V shed 3 bases and J 3 bases; nucleotides not matched to a gene: 7. CDR1 is SGHRS and CDR2 is YFSETQ in the germline V gene. The CDR3 spells CASSWARTGGTDTQYF. CDR3 coding DNA: TGCGCCAGCAGCTGGGCCAGGACAGGGGGAACAGATACGCAGTATTTT.

This clone has only a few counts. The V gene is TRBV5-4, the J gene TRBJ2-7; 7 nucleotides align to TRBD2. The CDR3 covers 15 residues. Germline lookup yields CDR1 SGHNT and CDR2 YYREEE (reference sequence). V was pared by 4 bases and J by 0 bases, with 7 bases of the junction left unmatched. CDR3 region: CASSPDGGGSYEQYF. The CDR3 DNA reads TGTGCCAGCAGCCCGGACGGCGGGGGCTCCTACGAGCAGTACTTC. The full variable domain, completed using reference TRBV5-4 and TRBJ2-7, is ETGVTQSPTHLIKTRGQQVTLRCSSQSGHNTVSWYQQALGQGPQFIFQYYREEENGRGNFPPRFSGLQFPNYSSELNVNALELDDSALYLCASSPDGGGSYEQYFGPGTRLTVT.

This clone showed up just once. V gene TRBV5-1 combines with J gene TRBJ2-2, with 8 bases matching TRBD2. J gave up 4 bases and V 5 bases, and 10 bases lay outside the gene matches. Germline V gene data show CDR1 as SGHRS and CDR2 as YFSETQ. CDR3 length: 16 residues. The CDR3 reads CASRVSSGGPTGELFF. CDR3 sequence (DNA): TGCGCCAGCAGGGTATCGAGCGGGGGACCCACCGGGGAGCTGTTTTTT.

The chain combines TRBV19 with TRBJ2-6; 8 bases match TRBD1. The ends lost 4 bases at V and 4 bases at J; junction bases unmatched: 12. Looked up from germline, CDR1 is LNHDA and CDR2 is SQIVND (reference sequence). The CDR3 totals 18 residues. The CDR3 DNA reads TGTGCCAGTAGTACCATCGGGACAGGTTACCCCGGGGCCAACGTCCTGACTTTC. Its protein product is CASSTIGTGYPGANVLTF.